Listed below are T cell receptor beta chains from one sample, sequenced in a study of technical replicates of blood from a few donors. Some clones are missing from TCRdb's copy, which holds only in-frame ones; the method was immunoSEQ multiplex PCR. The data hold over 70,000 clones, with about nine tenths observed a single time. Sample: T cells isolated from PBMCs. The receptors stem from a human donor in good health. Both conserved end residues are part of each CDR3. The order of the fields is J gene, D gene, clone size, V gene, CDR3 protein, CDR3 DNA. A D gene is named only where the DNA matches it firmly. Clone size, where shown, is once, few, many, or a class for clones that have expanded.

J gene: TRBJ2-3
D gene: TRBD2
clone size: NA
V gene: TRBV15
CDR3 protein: CATSRREERDNTQYF
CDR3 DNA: TGTGCCACCAGCAGGCGGGAGGAACGAGATAACACGCAGTATTTT

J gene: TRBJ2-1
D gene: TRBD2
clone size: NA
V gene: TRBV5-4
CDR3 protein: CASSLGSSGRPYNEQFF
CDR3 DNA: TGTGCCAGCAGCTTGGGAAGTAGCGGGAGGCCCTACAATGAGCAGTTCTTC

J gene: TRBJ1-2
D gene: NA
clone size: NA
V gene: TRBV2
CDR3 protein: CASSDPRDNYGYTF
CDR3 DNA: TGTGCCAGCAGTGACCCCAGGGATAACTATGGCTACACCTTC

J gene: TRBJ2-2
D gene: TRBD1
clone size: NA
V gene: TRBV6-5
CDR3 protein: CASSGQGAGELFF
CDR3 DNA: TGTGCCAGCAGTGGACAGGGAGCCGGGGAGCTGTTTTTT

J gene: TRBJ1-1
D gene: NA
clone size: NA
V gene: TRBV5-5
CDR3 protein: CASSLDEWALKNTEAFF
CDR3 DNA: TGTGCCAGCAGCTTGGACGAATGGGCTCTTAAAAACACTGAAGCTTTCTTT

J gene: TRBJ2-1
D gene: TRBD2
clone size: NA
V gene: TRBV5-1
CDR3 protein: CASRSFIRTSRYNEQFF
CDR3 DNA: TGCGCCAGCAGGAGCTTTATCAGGACTAGCAGATACAATGAGCAGTTCTTC

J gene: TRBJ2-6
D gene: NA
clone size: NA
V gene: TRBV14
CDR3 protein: CASSQGYSGANVLTF
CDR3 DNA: TGTGCCAGCAGCCAAGGTTACTCTGGGGCCAACGTCCTGACTTTC

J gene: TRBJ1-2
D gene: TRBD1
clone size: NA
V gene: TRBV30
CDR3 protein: CAWSWKQGARYTF
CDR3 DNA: TGTGCCTGGAGTTGGAAACAGGGGGCACGCTACACCTTC

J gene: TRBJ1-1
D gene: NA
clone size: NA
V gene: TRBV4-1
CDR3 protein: CASSQQTGVNTEAFF
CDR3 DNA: TGCGCCAGCAGCCAGCAGACAGGAGTGAACACTGAAGCTTTCTTT

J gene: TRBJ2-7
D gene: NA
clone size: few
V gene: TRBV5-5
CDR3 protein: CASSLALGRFYEQYF
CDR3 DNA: TGTGCCAGCAGCTTGGCCCTAGGCAGATTCTACGAGCAGTACTTC

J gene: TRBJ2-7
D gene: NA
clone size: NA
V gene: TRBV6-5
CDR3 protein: CASSYQRTRGGYEQYF
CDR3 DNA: TGTGCCAGCAGTTACCAGCGTACCCGAGGGGGCTACGAGCAGTACTTC

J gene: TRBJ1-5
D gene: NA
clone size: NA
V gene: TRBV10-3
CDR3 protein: CAISASDRQPQHF
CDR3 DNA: TGTGCCATCAGTGCGTCCGATCGGCAGCCCCAGCATTTT

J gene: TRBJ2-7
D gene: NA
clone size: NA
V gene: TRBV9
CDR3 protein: CASSPDFYEQYF
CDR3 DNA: TGTGCCAGCAGTCCGGACTTCTACGAGCAGTACTTC

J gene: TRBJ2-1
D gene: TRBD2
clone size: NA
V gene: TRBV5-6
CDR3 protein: CAGASGSSYNEQFF
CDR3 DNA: TGTGCCGGGGCTAGCGGGAGCTCCTACAATGAGCAGTTCTTC

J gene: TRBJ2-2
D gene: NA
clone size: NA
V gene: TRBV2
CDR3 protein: CASSEKREIGELFF
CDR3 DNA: TGTGCCAGCAGTGAAAAACGGGAGATCGGGGAGCTGTTTTTT

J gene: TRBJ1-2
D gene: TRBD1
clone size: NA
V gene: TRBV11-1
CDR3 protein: CASGRTGNYGYTF
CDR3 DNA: TGTGCCAGCGGCCGGACAGGGAACTATGGCTACACCTTC

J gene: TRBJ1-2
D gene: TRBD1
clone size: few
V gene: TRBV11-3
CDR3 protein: CASSLRDSVNTF
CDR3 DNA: TGTGCCAGCAGCCTACGGGACAGTGTGAACACCTTC

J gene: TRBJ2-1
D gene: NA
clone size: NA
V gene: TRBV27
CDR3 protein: CASSFVGSLGRYNEQFF
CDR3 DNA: TGTGCCAGCAGTTTTGTTGGCAGCCTGGGGAGATACAATGAGCAGTTCTTC

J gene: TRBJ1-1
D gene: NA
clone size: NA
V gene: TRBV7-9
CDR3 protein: CASSDSSAAFF
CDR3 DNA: TGTGCCAGCAGCGACAGCTCAGCAGCTTTCTTT

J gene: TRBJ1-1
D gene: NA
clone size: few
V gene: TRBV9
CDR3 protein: CASSASGGSTEAFF
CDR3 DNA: TGTGCCAGCAGCGCGAGCGGGGGGAGCACTGAAGCTTTCTTT

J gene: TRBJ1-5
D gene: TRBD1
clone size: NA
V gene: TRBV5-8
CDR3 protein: CASSLAGGYSNQPQHF
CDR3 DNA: TGTGCCAGCAGCTTGGCAGGGGGTTATAGCAATCAGCCCCAGCATTTT

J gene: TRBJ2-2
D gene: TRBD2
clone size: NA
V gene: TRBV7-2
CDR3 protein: CASSLSLAGISAGELFF
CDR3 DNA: TGTGCCAGCAGCTTATCACTAGCGGGAATCTCGGCCGGGGAGCTGTTTTTT

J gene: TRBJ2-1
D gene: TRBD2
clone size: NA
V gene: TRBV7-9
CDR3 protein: CASSLVVTGGNEQFF
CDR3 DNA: TGTGCCAGCAGCTTAGTTGTAACGGGGGGCAATGAGCAGTTCTTC

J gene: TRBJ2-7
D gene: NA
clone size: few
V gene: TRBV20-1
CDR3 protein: CSASFPPEQYF
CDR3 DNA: TGCAGTGCTAGCTTTCCCCCTGAGCAGTACTTC

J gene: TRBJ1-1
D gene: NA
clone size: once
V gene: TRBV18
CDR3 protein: CASSPFAGTFTEAFF
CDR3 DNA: TGTGCCAGCTCACCCTTTGCAGGGACATTCACTGAAGCTTTCTTT

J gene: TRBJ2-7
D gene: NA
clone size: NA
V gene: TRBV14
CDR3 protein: CASSQERDIYEQYF
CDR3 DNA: TGTGCCAGCAGCCAGGAGAGGGACATCTACGAGCAGTACTTC

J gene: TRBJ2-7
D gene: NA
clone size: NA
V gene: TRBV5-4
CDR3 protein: CASSLALWGDGHYEQYF
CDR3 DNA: TGTGCCAGCAGCTTGGCCCTATGGGGGGACGGACACTACGAGCAGTACTTC

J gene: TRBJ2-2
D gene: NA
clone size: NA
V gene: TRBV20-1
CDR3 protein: CSAYTGELFF
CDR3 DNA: TGCAGTGCCTACACCGGGGAGCTGTTTTTT

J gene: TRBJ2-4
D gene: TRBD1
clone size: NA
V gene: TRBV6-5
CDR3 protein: CASSPGTGTQNIQYF
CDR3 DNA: TGTGCCAGCAGTCCCGGGACAGGCACCCAAAACATTCAGTACTTC

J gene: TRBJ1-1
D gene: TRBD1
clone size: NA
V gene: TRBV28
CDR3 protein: CASSSTGDLGEAFF
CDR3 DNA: TGTGCCAGCAGTTCGACAGGGGACCTGGGTGAAGCTTTCTTT

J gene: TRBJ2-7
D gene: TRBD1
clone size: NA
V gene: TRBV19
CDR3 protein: CASSAGQGSREQYF
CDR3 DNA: TGTGCCAGTAGTGCCGGACAGGGCTCGCGCGAGCAGTACTTC

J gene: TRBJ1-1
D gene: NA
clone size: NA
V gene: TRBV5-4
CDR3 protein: CASSLDGGNTEAFF
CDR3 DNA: TGTGCCAGCAGCTTGGACGGCGGGAACACTGAAGCTTTCTTT

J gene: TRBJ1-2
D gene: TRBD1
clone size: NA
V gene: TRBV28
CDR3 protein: CASSNDRGEGYTF
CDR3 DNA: TGTGCCAGCAGTAACGACAGGGGGGAAGGCTACACCTTC

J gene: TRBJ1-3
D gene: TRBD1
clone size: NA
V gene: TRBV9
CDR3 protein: CASSATGVSGNTIYF
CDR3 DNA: TGTGCCAGCAGCGCAACAGGGGTATCCGGAAACACCATATATTTT

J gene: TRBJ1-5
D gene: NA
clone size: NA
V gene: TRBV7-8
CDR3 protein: CASSLIYQGSQPQHF
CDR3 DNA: TGTGCCAGCAGCTTGATTTACCAGGGGAGTCAGCCCCAGCATTTT

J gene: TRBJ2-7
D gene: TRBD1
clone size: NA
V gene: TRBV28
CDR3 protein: CASSSDRGPYEQYF
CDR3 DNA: TGTGCCAGCAGTTCAGACAGGGGGCCCTACGAGCAGTACTTC

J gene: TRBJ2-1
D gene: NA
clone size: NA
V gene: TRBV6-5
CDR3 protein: CASSYSWGNNEQFF
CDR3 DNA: TGTGCCAGCAGTTACTCGTGGGGCAACAATGAGCAGTTCTTC

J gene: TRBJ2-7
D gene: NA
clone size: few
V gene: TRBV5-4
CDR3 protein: CASSLTPLYEQYF
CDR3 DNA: TGTGCCAGCAGCTTGACTCCACTCTACGAGCAGTACTTC

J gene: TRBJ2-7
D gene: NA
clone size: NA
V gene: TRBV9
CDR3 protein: CASSPWGSSYEQYF
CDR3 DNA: TGTGCCAGCAGCCCTTGGGGCAGCTCCTACGAGCAGTACTTC

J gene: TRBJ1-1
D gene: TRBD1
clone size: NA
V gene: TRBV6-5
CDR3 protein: CASRDLSGQGLEAFF
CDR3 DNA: TGTGCCAGCAGGGACTTGTCGGGACAGGGTCTAGAAGCTTTCTTT